The 30 T cell receptor beta chains below all came from one sample that was sequenced in a study of PD-1 blockade in classical Hodgkin lymphoma (dated by TCRdb to the early 2020s). What the time point label conveys for this sample: cycle 4 day 1 (C4D1), after six to seven weeks of nivolumab. Every trial patient had relapsed following autologous stem cell transplantation, and prior brentuximab vedotin exposure was what differed among cohorts A, B and C. CD8+ T cells were purified from thawed PBMCs by magnetic negative selection with a Miltenyi CD8+ T cell isolation kit. Libraries were built with the immunoSEQ multiplex PCR assay. TCRdb provides this immuneACCESS table in a form limited to in-frame rearrangements. Some clones are lacking; in checked studies, under half of them reflect an unresolved V gene, and why the rest are absent is not known. In this sample the table shows several thousand clones, over 45% of which occur a single time. Together, the top ten hold approximately 10% of the sample.

Source: CD8+ T cells from blood, taken before the fourth cycle of nivolumab. The source is a human donor with classical Hodgkin lymphoma.

The chain combines TRBV5-4 with TRBJ2-3; 15 nucleotides align to TRBD2. J was trimmed by 3 bases and V by 4 bases; bases with no gene match: 9. Germline V gene data show CDR1 as SGHNT and CDR2 as YYREEE (reference sequence). CDR3 size: 18 residues. The CDR3 is CASSTGLAGGPLTDTQYF. CDR3 bases: TGTGCCAGCAGCACCGGACTAGCGGGAGGGCCACTGACAGATACGCAGTATTTT.

This chain links TRBV27 with TRBJ2-3; weak D call: TRBD1 (5 bases). Germline CDR1 reads MNHEY; CDR2 reads SMNVEV (reference sequence). This CDR3 has 14 amino acids. V was trimmed by 8 bases and J by 3 bases, leaving 15 bases between them. CDR3 amino acids: CASQTLGRTDTQYF. The CDR3 DNA reads as TGTGCCAGCCAGACTCTGGGGCGTACAGATACGCAGTATTTT.

This chain connects TRBV28 to TRBJ2-3, with 12 bases identical to TRBD2. Germline CDR1 MDHEN, CDR2 SYDVKM. The junction had 1 base not matched to a gene; V was cut back by 4 bases and J by 2 bases. There are 15 residues in the CDR3. The CDR3 nucleotides read TGTGCCAGCAGTTGGACTAGCGGGACCACAGATACGCAGTATTTT. Its protein product is CASSWTSGTTDTQYF.

The rearrangement uses TRBV4-1 and TRBJ2-1; 9 nucleotides align to TRBD1. Germline loops: CDR1 MGHRA, CDR2 YSYEKL. The CDR3 is made up of 15 amino acids. J gave up 8 bases and V 1 base, and 6 bases lay outside the gene matches. The CDR3 spells CASSQGQGEGYEQFF. CDR3 DNA: TGCGCCAGCAGCCAAGGACAGGGGGAAGGGTATGAGCAGTTCTTC.

The chain has TRBV5-5 and TRBJ1-2; D may be TRBD1 (6 bases). Trimming took 2 bases from V and 8 from J, leaving 10 bases between them. The CDR3 is 12 amino acids. The germline gives CDR1 SGHKS, CDR2 YYEKEE (reference sequence). CDR3 coding DNA: TGTGCCAGCAGCTTAAGGACAGAGGGCTACACCTTC. It translates to CASSLRTEGYTF.

In this sample, this clone turned up a few times. The chain combines TRBV10-3 with TRBJ2-3; 8 bases align to TRBD2. The CDR3 is 15 amino acids. In germline, CDR1 is ENHRY, CDR2 SYGVKD. V lost 6 bases, J lost 5 bases, and 10 bases stayed unmatched. The chain's CDR3 is CAISDASGTRDTQYF. The CDR3 region has the DNA TGTGCCATCAGCGACGCATCCGGGACTAGAGATACGCAGTATTTT.

This clone was detected a few times. This rearrangement joins TRBV9 to TRBJ2-1, with a weak D call TRBD1 (6 bases). Germline V gene data show CDR1 as SGDLS and CDR2 as YYNGEE. V lost 3 bases and J 6 bases, leaving 16 bases between the germline ends. The CDR3 has 15 residues. CDR3 in DNA: TGTGCCAGCAGCGCCCACAGGGAACTTATCAATGAGCAGTTCTTC. Translated: CASSAHRELINEQFF. Full variable domain (rest looked up from reference TRBV9 and TRBJ2-1): DSGVTQTPKHLITATGQRVTLRCSPRSGDLSVYWYQQSLDQGLQFLIQYYNGEERAKGNILERFSAQQFPDLHSELNLSSLELGDSALYFCASSAHRELINEQFFGPGTRLTVL.

The gene calls are TRBV9 and TRBJ1-5; D ambiguous. CDR3 length: 11 amino acids. The germline CDR1 and CDR2 sequences are SGDLS and YYNGEE. Trimming left V 3 bases short and J 9 bases short, with 7 bases between. The CDR3 spells CASSDGGPQHF. The CDR3 DNA sequence: TGTGCCAGCAGCGACGGCGGGCCCCAGCATTTT. Looking up the rest from reference TRBV9 and TRBJ1-5 gives the full variable domain: DSGVTQTPKHLITATGQRVTLRCSPRSGDLSVYWYQQSLDQGLQFLIQYYNGEERAKGNILERFSAQQFPDLHSELNLSSLELGDSALYFCASSDGGPQHFGDGTRLSIL.

The rearrangement uses TRBV10-3 and TRBJ2-1, with TRBD1 matching 9 bases. V was clipped by 4 bases and J by 8 bases; unmatched bases: 15. Germline loops: CDR1 ENHRY, CDR2 SYGVKD. The length of the CDR3 is 17 residues. The CDR3 DNA reads TGTGCCATCAGTGTGCCCGGTGAAGGGACAGGGTCTTATGAGCAGTTCTTC. Its protein product is CAISVPGEGTGSYEQFF.

For the CDR3, the DNA is TGTGCCAGCAGCTCCTACAGCTACGAGCAGTACTTC. Amino acids: CASSSYSYEQYF. The V and J genes are TRBV5-6 and TRBJ2-7; D is ambiguous. The CDR3 is made up of 12 amino acids. Trimming took 3 bases from V and 3 from J, leaving 7 bases between them. The germline CDR1 and CDR2 sequences are SGHDT and YYEEEE. The variable domain in full, completed from reference TRBV5-6 and TRBJ2-7, reads DAGVTQSPTHLIKTRGQQVTLRCSPKSGHDTVSWYQQALGQGPQFIFQYYEEEERQRGNFPDRFSGHQFPNYSSELNVNALLLGDSALYLCASSSYSYEQYFGPGTRLTVT.

The J gene is TRBJ1-1, the V gene TRBV7-8, with TRBD1 as a possible D gene (5 bases). The germline V gene has CDR1 SGHVS and CDR2 FQNEAQ. CDR3 length equals 15 residues. V gave up 0 bases and J gave up 4 bases, with 12 bases separating them. The CDR3 DNA reads TGTGCCAGCAGCTTAGCCCTCGCAGGGCTCACTGAAGCTTTCTTT. As protein: CASSLALAGLTEAFF.

By sample share, this clone is medium-sized. The chain uses TRBV5-5 and TRBJ2-3, with 13 positions matching TRBD2. The V gene end was trimmed by 4 bases and the J gene end by 5 bases; junction bases not matched to a gene: 10. Per germline, CDR1 SGHKS and CDR2 YYEKEE (reference sequence). CDR3 length: 17 residues. CDR3 nucleotides: TGTGCCAGCAGCCCTGGACTAGCGGGAGTATCGGTAGATACGCAGTATTTT. As protein: CASSPGLAGVSVDTQYF. The full variable domain, its missing parts supplied by reference TRBV5-5 and TRBJ2-3, is DAGVTQSPTHLIKTRGQQVTLRCSPISGHKSVSWYQQVLGQGPQFIFQYYEKEERGRGNFPDRFSARQFPNYSSELNVNALLLGDSALYLCASSPGLAGVSVDTQYFGPGTRLTVL.

This clone turned up a few times. CDR3 loop: CSANHDTEAFF. The CDR3 nucleotides are TGCAGTGCCAACCACGACACTGAAGCTTTCTTT. V is TRBV20-1 and J is TRBJ1-1; D ambiguous. The CDR3 is 11 amino acids. Trimming stripped 6 bases from V and 3 bases from J, with 8 bases between. The germline gives CDR1 DFQATT, CDR2 SNEGSKA (reference sequence).

V and J are TRBV29-1 and TRBJ2-7, with 11 nucleotides matching TRBD1. Trimming took 6 bases from V and 2 from J; bases not matched to a gene: 6. Germline V gives CDR1 SQVTM, CDR2 ANQGSEA. The CDR3 sequence is 14 residues long. This CDR3 is CSVAGTGGPYEQYF. The CDR3 DNA reads as TGCAGCGTGGCCGGGACAGGGGGTCCCTACGAGCAGTACTTC.

This clone was observed a few times. J is TRBJ2-5 and V is TRBV29-1; TRBD2 aligns across 12 bases. V was pared by 2 bases and J by 0 bases, with 4 bases of the junction left unmatched. Germline CDR1 is SQVTM and CDR2 is ANQGSEA. The CDR3 is made up of 16 amino acids. This CDR3 reads CSVEPRTSGNQETQYF. CDR3 nucleotides: TGCAGCGTTGAACCCCGGACTAGCGGGAACCAAGAGACCCAGTACTTC.

The chain recombines TRBV15 with TRBJ2-7; possible D gene TRBD1, 7 bases. CDR1 LNHNV and CDR2 YYDKDF come from the germline V gene (reference sequence). This CDR3 spans 16 amino acids. V lost 0 bases, J lost 6 bases, and 18 bases lay in between. In DNA form, the CDR3 reads TGTGCCACCAGCAGAGATTGGGTGGAGGGGGCAGCCGAGCAGTACTTC. It encodes CATSRDWVEGAAEQYF.

This chain uses TRBV6-5 with TRBJ2-5; 8 bases are shared with TRBD2. Per the germline V gene, CDR1 is MNHEY and CDR2 is SVGAGI. The ends lost 0 bases at V and 5 bases at J; junction bases unmatched: 5. There are 15 residues in the CDR3. For the CDR3, the DNA is TGTGCCAGCAGTTACTCCGGCGGGAGGACGGAGACCCAGTACTTC. This encodes CASSYSGGRTETQYF.

This clone was recorded a few times. The chain recombines TRBV20-1 with TRBJ2-3; D remains ambiguous. The CDR3 spans 10 residues. Germline loops: CDR1 DFQATT, CDR2 SNEGSKA (reference sequence). For the CDR3, the DNA is TGCAGCGGAAAGTGGGGTACGCAGTATTTT. Protein: CSGKWGTQYF.

This clone was seen only once. V usage is TRBV29-1 and J usage is TRBJ2-5; D might be TRBD1 (6 bases). This CDR3 has 13 residues. Trimming took off 8 bases at V and 5 bases at J, with 18 bases between the two ends. Germline V lookup: CDR1 SQVTM, CDR2 ANQGSEA. The CDR3 bases are TGCAGCTGGGGGCAGGGGATGCGGGAGACCCAGTACTTC. Its translation is CSWGQGMRETQYF.

The chain has TRBV29-1 and TRBJ2-5; TRBD1 aligns across 8 bases. The closer fit of TRBJ2-7 to the DNA end suggests the J call may be wrong. The germline gives CDR1 SQVTM, CDR2 ANQGSEA. The CDR3 extends over 13 amino acids. CDR3 in amino acids: CSGRRQGSDEQYF. The CDR3 DNA sequence: TGCAGCGGGCGGCGACAGGGGAGCGACGAGCAGTACTTC.

This clone came up a few times. The gene calls are TRBV2 and TRBJ2-1, with D possibly matching TRBD1 (5 bases). Trimming left V 1 base short and J 7 bases short, with 14 bases between. This CDR3 contains 15 residues. Germline loops: CDR1 SNHLY, CDR2 FYNNEI. The CDR3: CASSEGAGQRNEQFF. The CDR3 DNA is TGTGCCAGCAGTGAAGGGGCAGGGCAGAGGAATGAGCAGTTCTTC.

This clone was counted only a few times. The CDR3 DNA follows: TGTGCCAGCACCGCGCACGAAAAAGGGACCCAGTACTTC. It codes for CASTAHEKGTQYF. This chain links TRBV28 with TRBJ2-5; no firm D call. Germline assignment: CDR1 MDHEN and CDR2 SYDVKM. The CDR3 covers 13 residues. V dropped 7 bases and J dropped 7 bases, with 16 bases sitting between them.

Only a few counts were recorded for this clone. The V gene is TRBV5-6, the J gene TRBJ1-1; D may be TRBD1 (5 bases). V dropped 3 bases and J dropped 9 bases, with 9 bases sitting between them. The CDR3 has 11 amino acids. Germline V gene lookup returns CDR1 SGHDT and CDR2 YYEEEE. The CDR3 here is CASSWGGQAFF. DNA of the CDR3: TGTGCCAGCAGCTGGGGCGGTCAAGCTTTCTTT.

In this sample, this clone is large (0.1 to 1%). The gene calls are TRBV4-1 and TRBJ1-2; 8 nucleotides match TRBD1. V was pared by 1 base and J by 7 bases, with 14 bases of the junction left unmatched. This CDR3 is built from 17 residues. Germline-derived CDR1 and CDR2 are MGHRA and YSYEKL. The CDR3 is CASSQGADRAGISGYTF. CDR3 in DNA: TGCGCCAGCAGCCAAGGGGCGGACAGGGCCGGAATTAGTGGCTACACCTTC.

The rearrangement joins TRBV4-1 to TRBJ1-1; D is undetermined. V dropped 0 bases and J dropped 3 bases, with 8 bases sitting between them. This CDR3 has 14 amino acids. Germline V gene data show CDR1 as MGHRA and CDR2 as YSYEKL. The CDR3 nucleotides are TGCGCCAGCAGCCAAGAGAGAAGGTACACTGAAGCTTTCTTT. Protein: CASSQERRYTEAFF.

The chain joins TRBV27 to TRBJ1-5; perhaps TRBD1 as D (5 bases). The germline gives CDR1 MNHEY, CDR2 SMNVEV (reference sequence). V lost 5 bases and J 7 bases, leaving 15 bases between the germline ends. There are 14 residues in the CDR3. CDR3 sequence (DNA): TGTGCCAGCAGTATCAGGGATTCGCGGCAGCCCCAGCATTTT. This codes for CASSIRDSRQPQHF.

This chain links TRBV27 with TRBJ2-1; no reliable D call. The CDR3 runs 13 residues. V shed 0 bases and J shed 8 bases, with 8 bases lying between them. CDR1 and CDR2 from the germline V gene are MNHEY and SMNVEV (reference sequence). The CDR3 sequence is CASSLSQDDEQFF. CDR3 nucleotides: TGTGCCAGCAGTTTATCGCAGGACGATGAGCAGTTCTTC.

V gene TRBV21-1 combines with J gene TRBJ2-1. TRBV21-1 is labeled a pseudogene. The CDR3 runs 14 residues. The CDR3 loop reads CASSKGVVPNEQFF. The CDR3 DNA reads TGTGCCAGCAGCAAAGGGGTGGTCCCCAATGAGCAGTTCTTC.

The sample holds a few counts of this clone. The J gene is TRBJ1-5, the V gene TRBV28; 9 bases are a match to TRBD1. This CDR3 spans 20 amino acids. After removal of 10 bases from V and 0 bases from J, the junction contained 22 bases not matched to a gene. The germline CDR1 and CDR2 sequences are MDHEN and SYDVKM. The CDR3 sequence: CATATGGFDPRTGSNQPQHF. The CDR3 DNA is TGTGCCACCGCAACAGGGGGCTTCGACCCCCGGACAGGTAGCAATCAGCCCCAGCATTTT.

The chain carries TRBV27 and TRBJ1-6, with D possibly TRBD1 on 6 matching bases. Looked up from germline, CDR1 is MNHEY and CDR2 is SMNVEV (reference sequence). The CDR3 runs 14 residues. V gave up 5 bases and J gave up 6 bases, with 11 bases separating them. CDR3 coding DNA: TGTGCCAGCAGTCCGGACAGCCTTAATTCACCCCTCCACTTT. Protein: CASSPDSLNSPLHF.